A single T cell receptor beta chain is shown here with its context. What it binds is unknown. This CDR3 has 12 residues. Germline V CDR1 and CDR2: SGHVS, FQNEAQ. V dropped 4 bases and J dropped 12 bases, with 13 bases sitting between them. This entry belongs to a study of cytomegalovirus exposure and HLA in healthy donors. Study-wide findings and caveats: High specificity and sensitivity for cytomegalovirus status were reported for the classifier.

The PCR used 60 Vbeta and 13 Jbeta primers. Method: immunoSEQ multiplex PCR; TCRdb's copy keeps in-frame clones and lacks some. The sample has 100,000 to 150,000 clones; 74% are singletons. The sequence came from a woman aged 45-65 years in good health and CMV-seropositive. The sequenced sample consisted of PBMCs. V gene TRBV7-8 combines with J gene TRBJ2-1, with D unresolved. CDR3 sequence (DNA): TGTGCCAGCAGCTCAGAATTATGGTGGCAGTTCTTC. Translating gives CASSSELWWQFF.